What follows are 23 T cell receptor beta chains derived from one specimen sequenced in a study of OX40 agonist ivuxolimab in advanced cancers. Using immunoSEQ multiplex PCR, the repertoire was profiled, and TCRdb retains in-frame clones only, with some absent. Of tens of thousands of clones in the sample, 75% to 90% were seen once. The sample here was CD4+ or CD8+ T cells sorted from blood, taken in a trial of the OX40 agonist ivuxolimab. These receptors all come from an adult with an advanced solid tumor such as melanoma, head and neck, liver or kidney cancer.

The gene calls are TRBV14 and TRBJ2-1; perhaps TRBD2 as D (5 bases). The CDR3 is 13 amino acids. Germline CDR1 is SGHDN and CDR2 is FVKESK. V lost 7 bases and J lost 0, with 7 bases in between. The CDR3 here is CASTRGSYNEQFF. The CDR3 DNA is TGTGCCAGCACCCGGGGCTCCTACAATGAGCAGTTCTTC.

This chain uses TRBV7-2 with TRBJ1-1; unclear D gene. In germline, CDR1 is SGHTA, CDR2 FQGNSA. Trimming took off 1 base at V and 1 base at J, with 10 bases between the two ends. This CDR3 has 15 residues. CDR3 in amino acids: CASSLVVGPNTEAFF. In DNA form, the CDR3 reads TGTGCCAGCAGCTTAGTGGTCGGGCCGAACACTGAAGCTTTCTTT.

This clone appeared once. V gene TRBV18 combines with J gene TRBJ2-7; 8 bases agree with TRBD1. The CDR3 extends over 13 amino acids. The V gene's germline CDR1 is KGHSH and CDR2 LQKENI. V gave up 4 bases and J gave up 7 bases; unmatched junction bases: 6. In DNA, the CDR3 is TGTGCCAGCTCACGGGACAGGAGGGGGGAGCAGTACTTC. Translation gives CASSRDRRGEQYF.

The chain has TRBV4-1 and TRBJ2-3, with TRBD2 matching 15 bases. The length of the CDR3 is 19 residues. The germline CDR1 and CDR2 sequences are MGHRA and YSYEKL. With 4 bases clipped from V and 0 bases from J, the junction kept 8 bases outside the gene matches. The CDR3 protein is CASSPRGTSGGPSTDTQYF. The CDR3 coding sequence is TGCGCCAGCAGCCCCCGGGGGACTAGCGGGGGGCCAAGCACAGATACGCAGTATTTT.

The V gene is TRBV5-1, the J gene TRBJ2-1, with D possibly being TRBD1 (5 bases). Germline CDR1 is SGHRS and CDR2 is YFSETQ. The V end was cut by 1 base, the J end by 9 bases, with 20 bases between. The CDR3 loop spans 16 amino acids. The CDR3 DNA reads TGCGCCAGCAGCTTGAAAGGGGCAGGCCAAGGCGGTGAGCAGTTCTTC. Protein sequence: CASSLKGAGQGGEQFF.

This sequence joins TRBV7-3 and TRBJ2-1, with D uncertain. The CDR3 spans 13 residues. Germline CDR1 and CDR2: SGHTA and FQGTGA. V was trimmed by 1 base and J by 10 bases, leaving 11 bases between them. CDR3 DNA sequence: TGTGCCAGCAGCTTAATAGGCGACGGAGAGCAGTTCTTC. Its protein product is CASSLIGDGEQFF.

V gene TRBV10-3 combines with J gene TRBJ1-5; D is unresolved. The CDR3 sequence is 12 residues long. The germline V gene has CDR1 ENHRY and CDR2 SYGVKD. V was trimmed by 6 bases and J by 5 bases, leaving 8 bases between them. This CDR3 reads CAISDGHQPQHF. The CDR3, as DNA: TGTGCCATCAGCGACGGTCATCAGCCCCAGCATTTT.

V and J are TRBV6-5 and TRBJ2-5; unclear D gene. The V end lost 3 bases, the J end lost 4 bases, and 15 bases lay between the germline ends. Germline V gene lookup returns CDR1 MNHEY and CDR2 SVGAGI. CDR3 length: 15 amino acids. The CDR3: CASSYGRLGRETQYF. Written as DNA, the CDR3 is TGTGCCAGCAGTTATGGCCGCCTAGGGCGAGAGACCCAGTACTTC.

V usage is TRBV5-6 and J usage is TRBJ2-5, with 7 nucleotides matching TRBD2. Germline V gives CDR1 SGHDT, CDR2 YYEEEE. With V trimmed by 0 bases and J by 4 bases, 3 bases remained unmatched. CDR3 length: 14 residues. CDR3 in amino acids: CASSLVAGVETQYF. CDR3 nucleotides: TGTGCCAGCAGCTTGGTTGCGGGGGTAGAGACCCAGTACTTC.

DNA of the CDR3: TGTGCCAGCAGGGGCGCTCTAAATGAAAAACTGTTTTTT. Translated, it gives CASRGALNEKLFF. The chain has TRBV28 and TRBJ1-4; D is uncertain. Germline V gives CDR1 MDHEN, CDR2 SYDVKM. The CDR3 length is 13 residues. Trimming removed 6 bases from V and 5 bases from J, with 10 bases in between.

The chain joins TRBV6-1 to TRBJ1-2, with D perhaps matching TRBD1 (5 bases). CDR3 size: 15 residues. V was trimmed by 7 bases and J by 2 bases, leaving 17 bases between them. Germline CDR1 reads MNHNS; CDR2 reads SASEGT. This CDR3 reads CASTRRRGPNYGYTF. The CDR3 bases are TGTGCCAGCACCCGAAGGCGGGGCCCGAACTATGGCTACACCTTC.

The rearrangement uses TRBV11-2 and TRBJ1-5; 7 bases align to TRBD1. The V and J ends lost 5 bases and 0 bases, in that order; junction bases with no gene match: 4. Germline V gives CDR1 SGHAT, CDR2 FQNNGV. The CDR3 has 15 residues. Here the CDR3 reads CASSGGTVSNQPQHF. DNA of the CDR3: TGTGCCAGCAGCGGCGGGACAGTTAGCAATCAGCCCCAGCATTTT. The whole variable domain, filled in from reference TRBV11-2 and TRBJ1-5, reads EAGVAQSPRYKIIEKRQSVAFWCNPISGHATLYWYQQILGQGPKLLIQFQNNGVVDDSQLPKDRFSAERLKGVDSTLKIQPAKLEDSAVYLCASSGGTVSNQPQHFGDGTRLSIL.

This clone was seen a single time. The V call is TRBV20-1, the J call TRBJ1-1; no clear D. V lost 7 bases and J 0 bases, leaving 6 bases between the germline ends. The length of the CDR3 is 11 residues. Germline-derived CDR1 and CDR2 are DFQATT and SNEGSKA (reference sequence). The CDR3 is CSVPMNTEAFF. CDR3 bases: TGCAGTGTCCCTATGAACACTGAAGCTTTCTTT.

This clone was observed once. The J gene is TRBJ2-6, the V gene TRBV7-2; D unresolved. CDR1 and CDR2 (germline): SGHTA, FQGNSA. Trimming took 4 bases from V and 0 from J, leaving 10 bases between them. The CDR3 totals 16 residues. Here the CDR3 reads CASSSRVFSGANVLTF. The CDR3 DNA is TGTGCCAGCAGCTCTCGAGTGTTCTCTGGGGCCAACGTCCTGACTTTC.

The rearrangement uses TRBV19 and TRBJ2-1; 10 bases match TRBD2. In germline, CDR1 is LNHDA, CDR2 SQIVND (reference sequence). V shed 5 bases, J shed 6 bases, and the junction held 7 bases outside the gene matches. The CDR3 covers 15 residues. CDR3 sequence: CASSLPSGSSNEQFF. CDR3 DNA: TGTGCCAGTAGTCTTCCTAGCGGGAGCAGCAATGAGCAGTTCTTC.

The CDR3 region has the DNA TGTGCCAGCAGTTCGGGGCTAGCGGGGCAAGAGACCCAGTACTTC. This encodes CASSSGLAGQETQYF. The V gene is TRBV27, the J gene TRBJ2-5; 9 nucleotides match TRBD2. V lost 4 bases to trimming and J lost 2 bases; unmatched junction nucleotides: 5. The CDR3 sequence is 15 residues long. CDR1 and CDR2 (germline): MNHEY, SMNVEV (reference sequence).

The chain employs TRBV11-2 and TRBJ2-3; D is undetermined. Trimming took 0 bases from V and 8 from J, leaving 6 bases between them. Per the germline V gene, CDR1 is SGHAT and CDR2 is FQNNGV. The CDR3 totals 12 residues. The CDR3 sequence is CASSLDKATQYF. CDR3 coding DNA: TGTGCCAGCAGCTTAGACAAGGCTACGCAGTATTTT.

The chain uses TRBV6-6 and TRBJ1-5; tentative D call: TRBD1 (6 bases). The V gene lost 5 bases and the J gene lost 4 bases, with 12 bases spanning the gap. The CDR3 is made up of 14 amino acids. Germline V gives CDR1 MNHNY, CDR2 SVGAGI (reference sequence). CDR3 region: CASSGQLANQPQHF. CDR3 in DNA: TGTGCCAGCAGTGGACAGCTAGCAAATCAGCCCCAGCATTTT.

This chain links TRBV6-1 with TRBJ2-2, with TRBD1 as a possible D gene (6 bases). CDR3 length: 15 amino acids. Germline loops: CDR1 MNHNS, CDR2 SASEGT. Trimming pared 3 bases from V and 1 base from J, leaving 9 bases between. The chain's CDR3 is CASSDGQMNTGELFF. In nucleotides, the CDR3 is TGTGCCAGCAGTGACGGACAGATGAACACCGGGGAGCTGTTTTTT.

The chain carries TRBV10-2 and TRBJ1-2; unclear D gene. This CDR3 has 13 amino acids. Trimming took 0 bases from V and 8 from J, leaving 10 bases between them. Germline loops: CDR1 WSHSY, CDR2 SAAADI. The CDR3 nucleotides are TGCGCCAGCAGTGAGTCGATAGGAAGGGGCTACACCTTC. This sequence encodes CASSESIGRGYTF.

The CDR3, as DNA: TGTGCCATCATACAGGGGGTACTAAGGCCCCAGCATTTT. Its translation is CAIIQGVLRPQHF. The chain uses TRBV10-3 and TRBJ1-5; 8 positions agree with TRBD1. Germline V gene lookup returns CDR1 ENHRY and CDR2 SYGVKD. V was pared by 7 bases and J by 9 bases, with 8 bases of the junction left unmatched. This CDR3 spans 13 amino acids.

The gene calls are TRBV30 and TRBJ1-4; D uncertain. The V and J ends lost 4 bases and 4 bases respectively, with 19 bases between them. Germline-derived CDR1 and CDR2 are GTSNPN and SVGIG (reference sequence). CDR3 length: 16 amino acids. The CDR3 protein is CAWTNSLVPNNEKLFF. The CDR3 DNA sequence: TGTGCCTGGACGAACAGTCTCGTACCTAATAATGAAAAACTGTTTTTT.

This clone was seen once. This rearrangement joins TRBV4-1 to TRBJ1-5; no reliable D call. Trimming took off 2 bases at V and 6 bases at J, with 11 bases between the two ends. The CDR3 sequence is 14 residues long. Looked up from germline, CDR1 is MGHRA and CDR2 is YSYEKL. The CDR3 protein is CASSQYGPRQPQHF. CDR3 DNA sequence: TGCGCCAGCAGCCAATATGGACCGCGTCAGCCCCAGCATTTT.